Below, 13 T cell receptor beta chains from the same sample are listed, as sequenced in a study of cytomegalovirus exposure and HLA in healthy donors. The PCR employed 60 Vbeta primers together with 13 Jbeta primers. TCRdb keeps only in-frame clones here, not all; method: immunoSEQ multiplex PCR. The profile shows 75,000 to 90,000 clones, 55% to 65% of them singletons. Sample: PBMCs. Source of these receptors: a woman aged 40 to 50 in good health and CMV-seropositive.

This chain connects TRBV7-9 to TRBJ2-1, with D maybe TRBD2 (6 bases). Looked up from germline, CDR1 is SEHNR and CDR2 is FQNEAQ (reference sequence). Trimming took off 4 bases at V and 6 bases at J, with 19 bases between the two ends. CDR3 length: 16 amino acids. This CDR3 reads CASSYRRVGLVNEQFF. The CDR3 DNA is TGTGCCAGCAGCTATAGAAGGGTGGGACTGGTCAATGAGCAGTTCTTC. Filled out from reference TRBV7-9 and TRBJ2-1, the complete variable domain reads DTGVSQNPRHKITKRGQNVTFRCDPISEHNRLYWYRQTLGQGPEFLTYFQNEAQLEKSRLLSDRFSAERPKGSFSTLEIQRTEQGDSAMYLCASSYRRVGLVNEQFFGPGTRLTVL.

This chain links TRBV11-3 with TRBJ2-1; 9 bases align to TRBD1. This CDR3 has 15 amino acids. V shed 3 bases, J shed 9 bases, and the junction held 9 bases outside the gene matches. Germline CDR1 reads SGHNT; CDR2 reads YENEEA. For the CDR3, the DNA is TGTGCCAGCAGCTTCCGGGGACAGGGCTTTGGTGAGCAGTTCTTC. Translated: CASSFRGQGFGEQFF.

This rearrangement joins TRBV18 to TRBJ2-7, with D possibly TRBD1 on 5 matching bases. The CDR3 consists of 15 residues. V was clipped by 3 bases and J by 0 bases, with 12 bases between them. Germline V gives CDR1 KGHSH, CDR2 LQKENI. The CDR3, as DNA: TGTGCCAGCTCACCCTCGCAGGGCTTCTCCTACGAGCAGTACTTC. Translating it yields CASSPSQGFSYEQYF.

V gene TRBV18 combines with J gene TRBJ2-1; TRBD2 might be the D (6 bases). V lost 0 bases, J lost 0 bases, and 12 bases lay in between. Germline loops: CDR1 KGHSH, CDR2 LQKENI. CDR3 length equals 17 residues. For the CDR3, the DNA is TGTGCCAGCTCACCACCAGTACTAGCTGCCTCCTACAATGAGCAGTTCTTC. This encodes CASSPPVLAASYNEQFF.

Only a few counts were recorded for this clone. The rearrangement links TRBV4-3 to TRBJ2-7, with 7 bases lining up with TRBD1. J was trimmed by 3 bases and V by 0 bases; bases with no gene match: 5. From germline, CDR1 is LGHNA and CDR2 YSLEER. This CDR3 region has 15 residues. Here the CDR3 reads CASSQEGTAGYEQYF. The CDR3 DNA reads TGCGCCAGCAGCCAAGAAGGGACAGCCGGCTACGAGCAGTACTTC.

This clone has just one count. The chain is built from TRBV2 and TRBJ1-5; 7 nucleotides match TRBD1. Germline CDR1 is SNHLY and CDR2 is FYNNEI. CDR3 length: 14 amino acids. J lost 4 bases, V lost 6 bases, and 6 bases had no gene match. The CDR3 DNA follows: TGTGCCAGCAGGACAGGGAATGGGAATCAGCCCCAGCATTTT. Translation gives CASRTGNGNQPQHF.

The V gene is TRBV5-1, the J gene TRBJ2-5, with a weak D call TRBD2 (6 bases). The length of the CDR3 is 13 residues. V lost 6 bases and J 4 bases, leaving 13 bases between the germline ends. Germline lookup yields CDR1 SGHRS and CDR2 YFSETQ. The CDR3: CASTLEGGETQYF. The CDR3 region has the DNA TGCGCCAGCACCCTGGAGGGAGGAGAGACCCAGTACTTC.

The chain links TRBV19 to TRBJ2-5, with TRBD2 identical over 14 bases. The germline V gene has CDR1 LNHDA and CDR2 SQIVND (reference sequence). Germline trimming cut 6 bases from V and 3 bases from J; bases unmatched to any gene: 3. The CDR3 runs to 15 residues. Here the CDR3 reads CASRPGLAGEETQYF. The CDR3 DNA reads as TGTGCCAGTAGGCCGGGACTAGCGGGAGAAGAGACCCAGTACTTC.

The chain combines TRBV27 with TRBJ2-7; TRBD1 aligns across 8 bases. The CDR3 is 16 amino acids. From germline, CDR1 is MNHEY and CDR2 SMNVEV (reference sequence). Losses at the gene ends were 0 bases for V and 1 base for J; bases not matched to a gene: 5. The CDR3 sequence is CASSLSGQGISYEQYF. CDR3 in DNA: TGTGCCAGCAGTTTATCCGGACAGGGAATATCCTACGAGCAGTACTTC.

The V call is TRBV29-1, the J call TRBJ2-7; 14 nucleotides line up with TRBD2. V gave up 8 bases and J gave up 10 bases; unmatched junction bases: 16. CDR1 SQVTM and CDR2 ANQGSEA come from the germline V gene. CDR3 length: 15 amino acids. CDR3 amino acids: CSSRTSGTSGSRQYF. The CDR3 DNA sequence: TGCAGCTCGCGAACGTCCGGGACTAGCGGGAGTCGTCAGTACTTC.

The V call is TRBV28, the J call TRBJ1-2; D remains unclear. The germline CDR1 and CDR2 sequences are MDHEN and SYDVKM. There are 15 residues in the CDR3. With 4 bases removed from V and 1 base from J, the gap between germline ends came to 13 bases. For the CDR3, the DNA is TGTGCCAGCAGTTCCCCAACTCTGAGTAACTATGGCTACACCTTC. Amino acids: CASSSPTLSNYGYTF.

This chain joins TRBV7-2 and TRBJ1-1, with TRBD1 matching 7 bases. The germline V gene has CDR1 SGHTA and CDR2 FQGNSA. The CDR3 extends over 15 amino acids. J gave up 2 bases and V 4 bases, and 7 bases lay outside the gene matches. The CDR3 loop is CASSSYGDSNTEAFF. The CDR3 coding sequence is TGTGCCAGCAGCTCCTATGGGGACAGCAACACTGAAGCTTTCTTT.

This clone was recorded once. The J gene is TRBJ1-2, the V gene TRBV7-2; D is unclear. The germline V gene has CDR1 SGHTA and CDR2 FQGNSA. Between the trimmed V and J ends, which lost 5 bases and 2 bases, there was a span of 15 bases. The CDR3 runs to 15 residues. The CDR3 protein is CASSPDWLPNYGYTF. For the CDR3, the DNA is TGTGCCAGCAGCCCCGACTGGTTACCGAACTATGGCTACACCTTC.